This record concerns one T cell receptor beta chain sequence. Antigen: not known. CDR1 KGHSH and CDR2 LQKENI come from the germline V gene. The CDR3 contains 14 residues. V was cut by 0 bases and J by 7 bases, with 9 bases left in between. These data originate in a study of T cell responses to AZD1222 COVID-19 vaccine. Findings and caveats of the study: Seropositive at baseline were only a handful of AZD1222 recipients. Variant regions that are unmutated are reportedly the target of nearly half of spike-specific TCRs.

TCRdb's table, derived via immunoSEQ multiplex PCR, lists solely in-frame clones and lacks some. This sample has 150,000 to 200,000 clones, with 94% found just once. Specimen: peripheral blood, collected 28 days after the second AZD1222 dose. The chain joins TRBV18 to TRBJ1-4; D is ambiguous. The TCR originated in an adult who received the AZD1222 COVID-19 vaccine. The CDR3 bases are TGTGCCAGCTCACCACCAAATGAGGGTGAAAAACTGTTTTTT. Its translation is CASSPPNEGEKLFF. The full variable domain, rest sourced from reference TRBV18 and TRBJ1-4, is NAGVMQNPRHLVRRRGQEARLRCSPMKGHSHVYWYRQLPEEGLKFMVYLQKENIIDESGMPKERFSAEFPKEGPSILRIQQVVRGDSAAYFCASSPPNEGEKLFFGSGTQLSVL.